This passage covers 16 T cell receptor beta chains from one sample sequenced in a study of response to subunit inactivated influenza vaccine. One entry per CDR3 protein, called by TCRdb with MiXCR from the RT-PCR reads. The data contain about 800,000 distinct CDR3 sequences, 21% of them singletons. Here the sequenced sample was PBMCs from blood, taken around 5 days after vaccination. The origin of the receptors is a man in his fifties or sixties who received an inactivated influenza vaccine.

In its sample, this clonotype was seen a few times. This chain connects TRBV18 to TRBJ2-7, with 9 positions matching TRBD2. This CDR3 has 18 residues. The J segment lost 6 bases and the V segment lost 2 bases, leaving 17 bases of the junction unmatched. Germline loops: CDR1 KGHSH, CDR2 LQKENI. The CDR3 sequence is CASSPANLLAGRFSEQYF. The CDR3 DNA reads as TGTGCCAGCTCACCAGCCAACCTCCTAGCGGGGAGGTTCTCCGAGCAGTACTTC.

This clonotype was detected ten times or more. The rearrangement joins TRBV12-3 or TRBV12-4 to TRBJ1-2, with D possibly being TRBD1 (5 bases). The CDR3 extends over 13 amino acids. V was clipped by 8 bases and J by 9 bases, with 19 bases between them. CDR3 sequence (DNA): TGTGCCAGCGGGTTTAATTCCGGGGCCCGCTACACCTTC. Its protein product is CASGFNSGARYTF.

This clonotype was counted a few times. The chain carries TRBV20-1 and TRBJ1-1; 11 nucleotides agree with TRBD1. The V gene's germline CDR1 is DFQATT and CDR2 SNEGSKA (reference sequence). The CDR3 extends over 16 amino acids. Trimming at V came to 0 bases and at J to 6 bases, leaving 9 bases not matched to a gene. As DNA, the CDR3 is TGCAGTGCTAGAGATTTCATTGCGGGACAGGGGGCTGAAGCTTTCTTT. Amino acid sequence: CSARDFIAGQGAEAFF.

This clonotype was seen repeatedly, ten times or more. The rearrangement joins TRBV12-3 or TRBV12-4 to TRBJ2-7; 9 bases are a match to TRBD1. With 5 bases clipped from V and 4 bases from J, the junction kept 3 bases outside the gene matches. There are 13 residues in the CDR3. This CDR3 reads CASSIGTGYEQYF. The CDR3 DNA reads TGTGCCAGCAGTATTGGGACAGGGTACGAGCAGTACTTC.

This clonotype occurred a few times. The chain has TRBV20-1 and TRBJ1-2; 9 bases agree with TRBD1. The V gene's germline CDR1 is DFQATT and CDR2 SNEGSKA (reference sequence). J was trimmed by 3 bases and V by 5 bases; bases with no gene match: 4. The CDR3 runs 13 residues. In DNA form, the CDR3 reads TGCAGTGCTCTACAGGGGGCGGACTATGGCTACACCTTC. This codes for CSALQGADYGYTF.

The chain recombines TRBV9 with TRBJ2-2; 10 bases line up with TRBD2. The ends lost 3 bases at V and 7 bases at J; junction bases unmatched: 6. Germline CDR1 SGDLS, CDR2 YYNGEE. This CDR3 region has 15 residues. CDR3: CASSALAGAGGELFF. The CDR3 coding sequence is TGTGCCAGCAGCGCTCTAGCGGGGGCTGGCGGGGAGCTGTTTTTT.

The chain joins TRBV29-1 to TRBJ2-3; no definite D call. CDR1 and CDR2 from the germline V gene are SQVTM and ANQGSEA. Trimming stripped 5 bases from V and 3 bases from J, with 15 bases between. This CDR3 contains 14 residues. The chain's CDR3 is CSVPHGPGTDTQYF. As DNA, the CDR3 is TGCAGCGTTCCCCATGGACCTGGTACAGATACGCAGTATTTT.

V usage is TRBV20-1 and J usage is TRBJ2-2; no clear D. The germline CDR1 and CDR2 sequences are DFQATT and SNEGSKA (reference sequence). With 2 bases removed from V and 4 bases from J, the gap between germline ends came to 11 bases. This CDR3 has 14 residues. The CDR3: CSARNPSGTGELFF. The CDR3 DNA is TGCAGTGCTAGAAATCCCTCGGGCACCGGGGAGCTGTTTTTT.

This clonotype showed up just a few times. The genes are TRBV12-3 or TRBV12-4 and TRBJ1-1; D might be TRBD1 (5 bases). CDR3 length: 16 amino acids. The V gene lost 2 bases and the J gene lost 1 base, with 14 bases spanning the gap. CDR3 amino acids: CASSLSRDVPNTEAFF. CDR3 in DNA: TGTGCCAGCAGTTTATCCCGGGACGTCCCGAACACTGAAGCTTTCTTT.

This clonotype was detected a few times. This chain's CDR3 is CASSLNLAGALLTDTQYF. The CDR3, as DNA: TGTGCCAGCAGTTTGAACCTAGCGGGGGCCTTACTCACAGATACGCAGTATTTT. The V gene is TRBV27, the J gene TRBJ2-3, with 10 bases aligning to TRBD2. The CDR3 length is 18 residues. V dropped 3 bases and J dropped 2; count of bases not matched to a gene: 11. Per germline, CDR1 MNHEY and CDR2 SMNVEV (reference sequence).

The DNA of the CDR3 is TGTGCCAGCAGCTTAGGGCTAGGCCGTTCTTTGGATACGCAGTATTTT. It translates to CASSLGLGRSLDTQYF. The J gene is TRBJ2-3, the V gene TRBV7-2, with D hard to call. Germline values: CDR1 SGHTA, CDR2 FQGNSA. CDR3 length equals 16 residues. Trimming cost V 1 base and J 6 bases, with 17 bases left between them.

CDR3: CASSMLWAGVNTGELFF. The CDR3, as DNA: TGCGCCAGCAGCATGTTATGGGCGGGAGTTAACACCGGGGAGCTGTTTTTT. The chain has TRBV4-1 and TRBJ2-2; TRBD2 matches 7 bases. Trimming at V came to 5 bases and at J to 2 bases, leaving 11 bases not matched to a gene. This CDR3 spans 17 amino acids. CDR1 and CDR2 (germline): MGHRA, YSYEKL.

This clonotype appeared a few times. The V call is TRBV5-1, the J call TRBJ1-5, with a possible D match to TRBD1 (5 bases). Germline V gene sequence: CDR1 SGHRS, CDR2 YFSETQ. This CDR3 spans 14 amino acids. V was trimmed by 0 bases and J by 6 bases, leaving 10 bases between them. CDR3 DNA sequence: TGCGCCAGCAGCTTGGGATCAGGGTTTCAGCCCCAGCATTTT. As protein: CASSLGSGFQPQHF.

DNA of the CDR3: TGTGCCAGCAGCTTAGCGTTATCACTACCTGTAAACCACGAGCAGTACTTC. Translation: CASSLALSLPVNHEQYF. V usage is TRBV7-9 and J usage is TRBJ2-7; no clear D. This CDR3 is built from 17 residues. Germline CDR1 SEHNR, CDR2 FQNEAQ (reference sequence). V shed 0 bases and J shed 5 bases, with 20 bases lying between them.

The chain links TRBV7-3 to TRBJ2-1; a weak D match, TRBD2 (5 bases). Germline CDR1 and CDR2: SGHTA and FQGTGA. Trimming removed 2 bases from V and 8 bases from J, with 13 bases in between. This CDR3 is built from 14 residues. Here the CDR3 reads CASSLVPGWDEQFF. CDR3 nucleotides: TGTGCCAGCAGCTTAGTTCCGGGATGGGATGAGCAGTTCTTC.

This chain connects TRBV10-3 to TRBJ2-7, with D tentatively TRBD2 (5 bases). The V gene lost 2 bases and the J gene lost 4 bases, with 15 bases spanning the gap. The CDR3 length is 15 residues. CDR1 is ENHRY and CDR2 is SYGVKD in the germline V gene. CDR3 sequence reads: CAISELRRGMYEQYF. The CDR3 DNA sequence: TGTGCCATCAGTGAGCTTCGCCGGGGTATGTACGAGCAGTACTTC.